Listed below are T cell receptor beta chains from one sample, sequenced in a study of metastatic and nonmetastatic thyroid tumors. TCRdb reprocessed the PCR reads via MiXCR. In the table there are tens of thousands of clones, less than 25% of which are singletons. What was sequenced was blood. Receptor source: a female donor with papillary thyroid cancer or a benign thyroid nodule (not recorded which). Some clones in this sample may be carry-over from other donors' samples. Each CDR3 is given with its conserved first and last residue. D genes are given only for firm matches. For some rows the clone size is stated as once, few or many, or as a class when expanded; others skip it.

d_call: -
v_call: TRBV7-8
clone_size: -
j_call: TRBJ1-3
cdr3_aa: CASSPGQIYGNTIYF
cdr3_nt: TGTGCCAGCAGCCCTGGACAGATCTATGGGAACACCATATATTTT

d_call: -
v_call: TRBV19
clone_size: few
j_call: TRBJ2-1
cdr3_aa: CASSIGTSWAQFF
cdr3_nt: TGTGCCAGTAGTATTGGAACTAGCTGGGCACAGTTCTTC

d_call: -
v_call: TRBV28
clone_size: -
j_call: TRBJ1-6
cdr3_aa: CASSRNASPLHF
cdr3_nt: TGTGCCAGCAGTAGGAATGCCTCACCCCTCCACTTT

d_call: -
v_call: TRBV20-1
clone_size: many
j_call: TRBJ2-2
cdr3_aa: CSAREGEFDSGELFF
cdr3_nt: TGCAGTGCTAGGGAGGGGGAGTTTGACTCCGGGGAGCTGTTTTTT

d_call: TRBD1
v_call: TRBV7-8
clone_size: many
j_call: TRBJ1-2
cdr3_aa: CASSLDSDRAGGYTF
cdr3_nt: TGTGCCAGCAGCTTAGACTCCGACAGGGCGGGAGGCTACACCTTC

d_call: -
v_call: TRBV30
clone_size: many
j_call: TRBJ2-1
cdr3_aa: CAWSVLTRPYNEQFF
cdr3_nt: TGTGCCTGGAGTGTACTGACCCGGCCGTACAATGAGCAGTTCTTC

d_call: TRBD2
v_call: TRBV20-1
clone_size: many
j_call: TRBJ2-5
cdr3_aa: CSARGTSGQETQYF
cdr3_nt: TGCAGTGCTAGGGGGACTAGCGGACAAGAGACCCAGTACTTC

d_call: TRBD2
v_call: TRBV6-1
clone_size: many
j_call: TRBJ2-5
cdr3_aa: CASSSGTSGSTETQYF
cdr3_nt: TGTGCCAGCAGCTCGGGGACTAGCGGGAGCACGGAGACCCAGTACTTC

d_call: TRBD1
v_call: TRBV5-4
clone_size: many
j_call: TRBJ2-7
cdr3_aa: CASSLRTGTYEQYF
cdr3_nt: TGTGCCAGCAGCTTACGGACAGGTACCTACGAGCAGTACTTC

d_call: -
v_call: TRBV6-4
clone_size: -
j_call: TRBJ1-6
cdr3_aa: CASSEYSPLHF
cdr3_nt: TGTGCCAGCAGTGAGTATTCACCACTGCACTTT

d_call: TRBD1
v_call: TRBV12-5
clone_size: -
j_call: TRBJ2-3
cdr3_aa: CASGSPGTGIDTQYF
cdr3_nt: TGTGCTAGTGGTTCCCCCGGGACAGGGATCGATACACAGTATTTT

d_call: TRBD2
v_call: TRBV29-1
clone_size: many
j_call: TRBJ2-7
cdr3_aa: CSVLPLAGEEQYF
cdr3_nt: TGCAGCGTTCTCCCACTAGCGGGAGAGGAGCAGTACTTC

d_call: -
v_call: TRBV10-3
clone_size: -
j_call: TRBJ1-3
cdr3_aa: CAISGPSPHSSGNNTYF
cdr3_nt: TGTGCCATCAGTGGCCCATCCCCACATAGCTCTGGAAACAACACATATTTT

d_call: -
v_call: TRBV27
clone_size: few
j_call: TRBJ1-2
cdr3_aa: CDSSYRGPKDGYTF
cdr3_nt: TGTGACAGCAGTTATCGGGGGCCTAAGGATGGCTACACATTC

d_call: -
v_call: TRBV3-1
clone_size: -
j_call: TRBJ1-5
cdr3_aa: CASSQAPTGDQPHHF
cdr3_nt: TGTGCCAGCAGCCAAGCTCCGACAGGCGATCAGCCCCATCATTTT

d_call: -
v_call: TRBV20-1
clone_size: many
j_call: TRBJ2-1
cdr3_aa: CSALTGGEQFF
cdr3_nt: TGCAGTGCCTTGACTGGGGGTGAGCAGTTCTTC

d_call: TRBD2
v_call: TRBV11-2
clone_size: many
j_call: TRBJ2-7
cdr3_aa: CASSLLAGAEQYF
cdr3_nt: TGTGCCAGCAGCTTACTAGCGGGAGCCGAGCAATACTTC

d_call: TRBD2
v_call: TRBV19
clone_size: many
j_call: TRBJ2-1
cdr3_aa: CASSPGLAGSSYNEQFF
cdr3_nt: TGTGCCAGTAGTCCGGGACTAGCGGGGAGCTCCTACAATGAGCAGTTCTTC

d_call: TRBD1
v_call: TRBV27
clone_size: medium-sized
j_call: TRBJ1-6
cdr3_aa: CASSGQGASPLHF
cdr3_nt: TGTGCCAGCAGTGGACAGGGCGCTTCACCCCTCCACTTT

d_call: TRBD2
v_call: TRBV6-1
clone_size: few
j_call: TRBJ2-2
cdr3_aa: CASSIASGKPGELFF
cdr3_nt: TGTGCCAGCAGTATTGCTAGCGGGAAACCCGGGGAGCTTTTTTTT

d_call: TRBD2
v_call: TRBV5-4
clone_size: many
j_call: TRBJ2-7
cdr3_aa: CASSPPRASGRYEQYF
cdr3_nt: TGTGCCAGCAGCCCTCCTAGGGCTAGCGGGAGATACGAGCAGTATTTC

d_call: TRBD2
v_call: TRBV7-8
clone_size: -
j_call: TRBJ2-5
cdr3_aa: CASSQRRLAGVEETQYF
cdr3_nt: TGTGCCAGCAGCCAAAGGCGGCTAGCGGGAGTGGAAGAGACCCAGTACTTC

d_call: -
v_call: TRBV11-3
clone_size: -
j_call: TRBJ2-1
cdr3_aa: CASSFGTAGNEQFF
cdr3_nt: TGTGCCAGCAGCTTCGGGACAGCGGGGAATGAGCAGTTCTTC

d_call: -
v_call: TRBV5-1
clone_size: many
j_call: TRBJ2-5
cdr3_aa: CASSLEGLQETQYF
cdr3_nt: TGCGCCAGCAGCTTGGAAGGGCTCCAAGAGACCCAGTACTTC

d_call: TRBD1
v_call: TRBV20-1
clone_size: few
j_call: TRBJ1-2
cdr3_aa: CSARAQGLSGDIYGYTF
cdr3_nt: TGCAGTGCTAGAGCACAGGGGTTGAGCGGGGACATCTATGGCTACACCTTC

d_call: TRBD1
v_call: TRBV19
clone_size: -
j_call: TRBJ1-1
cdr3_aa: CATRDRGRNTEALF
cdr3_nt: TGTGCCACCCGGGACAGGGGTCGAAACACTGAAGCTCTCTTT

d_call: -
v_call: TRBV6-6
clone_size: -
j_call: TRBJ1-6
cdr3_aa: CASIYYGGHNSPLHF
cdr3_nt: TGTGCCAGCATTTACTATGGGGGCCATAATTCACCCCTCCACTTT

d_call: -
v_call: TRBV5-1
clone_size: -
j_call: TRBJ2-7
cdr3_aa: CASSPAGYEQYF
cdr3_nt: TGCGCTAGCAGCCCGGCCGGGTACGAGCAGTACTTC

d_call: -
v_call: TRBV20-1
clone_size: many
j_call: TRBJ1-2
cdr3_aa: CSARDLISQTAGYTF
cdr3_nt: TGCAGTGCTAGAGACCTCATATCCCAGACAGCTGGCTACACCTTC

d_call: -
v_call: TRBV6-1
clone_size: few
j_call: TRBJ1-2
cdr3_aa: CASSLYGGYTF
cdr3_nt: TGTGCCAGCAGCCTGTACGGGGGCTACACCTTC

d_call: -
v_call: TRBV6-1
clone_size: few
j_call: TRBJ1-1
cdr3_aa: CASRSGAMSRVTEAFF
cdr3_nt: TGTGCCAGTCGGAGTGGTGCCATGTCGAGGGTCACTGAAGCTTTCTTT

d_call: -
v_call: TRBV6-1
clone_size: few
j_call: TRBJ1-4
cdr3_aa: CASSGGTNEKLFF
cdr3_nt: TGTGCCAGCAGTGGGGGGACTAATGAAAAACTGTTTTTT

d_call: TRBD2
v_call: TRBV30
clone_size: many
j_call: TRBJ2-3
cdr3_aa: CAWSVGLAGVGDTQYF
cdr3_nt: TGTGCCTGGAGCGTGGGACTAGCGGGAGTAGGGGATACGCAGTATTTT

d_call: -
v_call: TRBV5-4
clone_size: many
j_call: TRBJ2-5
cdr3_aa: CASSLEGPALQETQYF
cdr3_nt: TGTGCCAGCAGCTTGGAGGGACCGGCACTTCAAGAGACCCAGTACTTC

d_call: -
v_call: TRBV19
clone_size: many
j_call: TRBJ2-3
cdr3_aa: CASSPDLTDTQYF
cdr3_nt: TGTGCCAGTAGTCCCGACCTCACAGATACGCAGTATTTT

d_call: -
v_call: TRBV18
clone_size: many
j_call: TRBJ2-5
cdr3_aa: CASSPGSQETQYF
cdr3_nt: TGTGCCAGCTCACCCGGATCCCAAGAGACCCAGTACTTC

d_call: -
v_call: TRBV6-1
clone_size: medium-sized
j_call: TRBJ2-7
cdr3_aa: CASSEAAGNSYEQYF
cdr3_nt: TGTGCCAGCAGTGAAGCTGCGGGAAACTCCTACGAGCAGTACTTC

d_call: -
v_call: TRBV6-5
clone_size: medium-sized
j_call: TRBJ2-1
cdr3_aa: CASSYSGGVEQFF
cdr3_nt: TGTGCCAGCAGTTACTCAGGGGGGGTTGAGCAGTTCTTC

d_call: TRBD2
v_call: TRBV19
clone_size: -
j_call: TRBJ2-1
cdr3_aa: CASSIIEILAGFNEQFF
cdr3_nt: TGTGCCAGTAGTATTATCGAGATACTAGCGGGGTTCAATGAGCAGTTCTTC

d_call: -
v_call: TRBV5-1
clone_size: -
j_call: TRBJ2-7
cdr3_aa: CASSLGPDPGYEQYF
cdr3_nt: TGCGCCAGCAGCTTGGGACCGGACCCTGGTTACGAGCAGTACTTC

d_call: TRBD1
v_call: TRBV6-1
clone_size: -
j_call: TRBJ2-5
cdr3_aa: CASSRRTGPETQYF
cdr3_nt: TGTGCCAGCAGTCGACGGACAGGGCCGGAGACCCAGTACTTC

d_call: TRBD1
v_call: TRBV20-1
clone_size: -
j_call: TRBJ1-1
cdr3_aa: CSARDSGQGRYEAFF
cdr3_nt: TGCAGTGCTAGAGATAGCGGACAGGGGAGGTATGAAGCTTTCTTT